This TCR beta chain was captured by sequencing in a study of identical twins. Germline CDR1 reads MNHNS; CDR2 reads SASEGT. Trimming left V 8 bases short and J 5 bases short, with 15 bases between. CDR3 length: 13 amino acids. This clonotype was detected only a few times. From the 5' RACE reads, TCRdb called clonotypes with MiXCR, one entry per CDR3 protein. The table records some 190,000 distinct CDR3 sequences, less than 20% of them present only once. This sample was shared with a second study, whose subject was T cells expressing NK-cell markers.

This sequence was found in a woman aged 18-35 years in good health. What was sequenced was CD8+ T cells sorted from blood. The chain combines TRBV6-1 with TRBJ1-1; a weak D match, TRBD1 (5 bases). CDR3 in DNA: TGTGCCAGCGGGCCAGGGAGAAGGACTGAAGCTTTCTTT. Translation gives CASGPGRRTEAFF.